What follows are 20 T cell receptor beta chains derived from one specimen sequenced in a study of cytomegalovirus exposure and HLA in healthy donors. 60 Vbeta and 13 Jbeta primers were used in PCR. Clones were sequenced by immunoSEQ multiplex PCR, and TCRdb holds only the in-frame ones, with some missing. The sample includes approximately 210,000 clones, about four fifths seen only once; the top ten take around 0.38%. Specimen: PBMCs. These TCRs come from a male donor in good health and CMV-seropositive.

The chain combines TRBV19 with TRBJ2-1; 12 bases agree with TRBD2. The CDR3 has 17 residues. The V gene's germline CDR1 is LNHDA and CDR2 SQIVND (reference sequence). The V gene end was trimmed by 5 bases and the J gene end by 6 bases; junction bases not matched to a gene: 11. CDR3 bases: TGTGCCAGTAGTCCCGACCGGACTAGCGGGGCCACCAATGAGCAGTTCTTC. It specifies CASSPDRTSGATNEQFF.

Notes on this clone: Other DNA sequences in the same sample also yield this CDR3. The V call is TRBV6-5, the J call TRBJ2-7; D is possibly TRBD1 (5 bases). The CDR3 contains 13 residues. From germline, CDR1 is MNHEY and CDR2 SVGAGI. Trimming left V 2 bases short and J 1 base short, with 6 bases between. DNA for the CDR3: TGTGCCAGCAGTTACGCAGGGTCCTACGAGCAGTACTTC. This translates into CASSYAGSYEQYF.

The V gene is TRBV6-5, the J gene TRBJ2-2; D gene uncertain. V lost 7 bases and J 5 bases, leaving 8 bases between the germline ends. The CDR3 loop spans 12 amino acids. CDR1 MNHEY and CDR2 SVGAGI come from the germline V gene. In DNA form, the CDR3 reads TGTGCCAGCATCGACACTACCGGGGAGCTGTTTTTT. It translates to CASIDTTGELFF.

This sequence joins TRBV28 and TRBJ1-6; a possible D gene is TRBD1 (5 bases). Trimming pared 1 base from V and 7 bases from J, leaving 11 bases between. This CDR3 is 15 amino acids long. Germline CDR1 MDHEN, CDR2 SYDVKM. The CDR3 is CASSLLQGINSPLHF. The CDR3 region has the DNA TGTGCCAGCAGTTTATTGCAGGGTATAAATTCACCCCTCCACTTT.

The chain links TRBV19 to TRBJ1-4, with D maybe TRBD1 (5 bases). This CDR3 contains 13 residues. The V gene's germline CDR1 is LNHDA and CDR2 SQIVND (reference sequence). The ends were cut back, 5 bases at V and 8 bases at J, with 12 bases in the middle. This CDR3 reads CASSGRAGEKLFF. In DNA form, the CDR3 reads TGTGCCAGTAGTGGCAGGGCGGGAGAAAAACTGTTTTTT. The whole variable domain, remainder taken from reference TRBV19 and TRBJ1-4, is DGGITQSPKYLFRKEGQNVTLSCEQNLNHDAMYWYRQDPGQGLRLIYYSQIVNDFQKGDIAEGYSVSREKKESFPLTVTSAQKNPTAFYLCASSGRAGEKLFFGSGTQLSVL.

V is TRBV27 and J is TRBJ2-1, with 11 nucleotides matching TRBD2. V dropped 1 base and J dropped 4; count of bases not matched to a gene: 6. The length of the CDR3 is 17 residues. CDR1 is MNHEY and CDR2 is SMNVEV in the germline V gene (reference sequence). CDR3 sequence: CASSLYGGLAEYNEQFF. In DNA form, the CDR3 reads TGTGCCAGCAGTTTATATGGGGGACTAGCGGAATACAATGAGCAGTTCTTC.

The chain recombines TRBV5-1 with TRBJ2-7; D gene uncertain. This CDR3 spans 14 amino acids. Looked up from germline, CDR1 is SGHRS and CDR2 is YFSETQ. V was shortened by 1 base and J by 7 bases, with 15 bases between the two germline ends. The CDR3 DNA follows: TGCGCCAGCAGCTTGACCAGGTATACGACGGAGCAGTACTTC. It encodes CASSLTRYTTEQYF.

The genes are TRBV2 and TRBJ1-3; no firm D call. This CDR3 contains 15 residues. Germline V lookup: CDR1 SNHLY, CDR2 FYNNEI. Trimming cost V 1 base and J 2 bases, with 9 bases left between them. CDR3 coding DNA: TGTGCCAGCAGTGAAGGGAGGGTCGCTGGAAACACCATATATTTT. This encodes CASSEGRVAGNTIYF.

V usage is TRBV6-6 and J usage is TRBJ2-1, with TRBD2 as a possible D gene (6 bases). The V and J ends lost 2 bases and 7 bases respectively, with 18 bases between them. The CDR3 is 16 amino acids. The germline CDR1 and CDR2 sequences are MNHNY and SVGAGI (reference sequence). CDR3 DNA: TGTGCCAGCAGTTACAAGCGCGCGGGGTCCGGGAATGAGCAGTTCTTC. It specifies CASSYKRAGSGNEQFF.

The chain recombines TRBV7-2 with TRBJ2-7, with TRBD2 identical over 14 bases. J lost 0 bases, V lost 5 bases, and 0 bases had no gene match. Per the germline V gene, CDR1 is SGHTA and CDR2 is FQGNSA. The CDR3 is made up of 15 amino acids. The CDR3 region is CASSGTSGSSYEQYF. In DNA, the CDR3 is TGTGCCAGCAGCGGGACTAGCGGGAGCTCCTACGAGCAGTACTTC. Full variable domain (remainder filled in from reference TRBV7-2 and TRBJ2-7): GAGVSQSPSNKVTEKGKDVELRCDPISGHTALYWYRQSLGQGLEFLIYFQGNSAPDKSGLPSDRFSAERTGGSVSTLTIQRTQQEDSAVYLCASSGTSGSSYEQYFGPGTRLTVT.

The chain employs TRBV6-6 and TRBJ1-1; 9 bases are a match to TRBD1. Losses at the gene ends were 6 bases for V and 4 bases for J; bases not matched to a gene: 6. CDR3 size: 14 residues. The germline V gene has CDR1 MNHNY and CDR2 SVGAGI (reference sequence). The CDR3 DNA is TGTGCCAGCAGATTACAGGGGGCGGGCACTGAAGCTTTCTTT. Encoded protein: CASRLQGAGTEAFF.

This chain connects TRBV4-1 to TRBJ2-7; TRBD1 is a possible D gene (5 bases). Trimming took off 3 bases at V and 2 bases at J, with 14 bases between the two ends. Germline loops: CDR1 MGHRA, CDR2 YSYEKL. This CDR3 spans 15 amino acids. Written as DNA, the CDR3 is TGCGCCAGCAGCCAGGGCCCAGGGCTTACCTACGAGCAGTACTTC. Residues: CASSQGPGLTYEQYF.

This sequence joins TRBV28 and TRBJ1-1, with D unresolved. This CDR3 is 15 amino acids long. CDR1 and CDR2 (germline): MDHEN, SYDVKM. V was trimmed by 3 bases and J by 0 bases, leaving 11 bases between them. The CDR3 coding sequence is TGTGCCAGCAGTTTTCGGGTAATCATGAACACTGAAGCTTTCTTT. Protein: CASSFRVIMNTEAFF.

The chain combines TRBV7-9 with TRBJ1-2; D is ambiguous. This CDR3 has 14 residues. Germline loops: CDR1 SEHNR, CDR2 FQNEAQ (reference sequence). V lost 5 bases and J lost 7, with 17 bases in between. In nucleotides, the CDR3 is TGTGCCAGCAGCCAACCAGGAGGATTCGGTGGCTACACCTTC. Protein sequence: CASSQPGGFGGYTF.

The V gene is TRBV5-1, the J gene TRBJ1-5; 8 bases are a match to TRBD1. Germline V gene lookup returns CDR1 SGHRS and CDR2 YFSETQ. The CDR3 sequence is 15 residues long. Germline trimming cut 8 bases from V and 3 bases from J; bases unmatched to any gene: 10. The CDR3 bases are TGCGCCAGTCGACCAGGGACAGGCCTCAATCAGCCCCAGCATTTT. Its translation is CASRPGTGLNQPQHF.

This clone was picked up a small number of times. The chain is built from TRBV27 and TRBJ2-1; 10 bases are a match to TRBD2. The germline V gene has CDR1 MNHEY and CDR2 SMNVEV (reference sequence). The length of the CDR3 is 14 residues. V was pared by 8 bases and J by 10 bases, with 11 bases of the junction left unmatched. CDR3 nucleotide sequence: TGTGCCAGCGGATCTGCGGGACTAGCGCTCGAGCAGTTCTTC. It encodes CASGSAGLALEQFF.

V gene TRBV27 combines with J gene TRBJ1-2; TRBD1 might be the D (5 bases). The CDR3 contains 13 residues. The germline V gene encodes CDR1 MNHEY and CDR2 SMNVEV (reference sequence). Trimming removed 8 bases at V and 5 bases at J, with 15 bases between. In DNA, the CDR3 is TGTGCCAGCGGCCGACAGAACTATTATGGCTACACCTTC. Translated: CASGRQNYYGYTF.

The rearrangement joins TRBV7-6 to TRBJ1-5; 9 nucleotides line up with TRBD1. J gave up 8 bases and V 5 bases, and 7 bases lay outside the gene matches. Germline V CDR1 and CDR2: SGHVS, FNYEAQ. There are 14 residues in the CDR3. CDR3 DNA: TGTGCCAGCAGCGACACAGGGGGCGAAGAGCCCCAGCATTTT. The encoded protein is CASSDTGGEEPQHF. The variable domain in full, completed from reference TRBV7-6 and TRBJ1-5, reads GAGVSQSPRYKVTKRGQDVALRCDPISGHVSLYWYRQALGQGPEFLTYFNYEAQQDKSGLPNDRFSAERPEGSISTLTIQRTEQRDSAMYRCASSDTGGEEPQHFGDGTRLSIL.

The chain uses TRBV7-3 and TRBJ1-5; D is ambiguous. There are 13 residues in the CDR3. Germline CDR1 and CDR2: SGHTA and FQGTGA. Trimming pared 2 bases from V and 4 bases from J, leaving 6 bases between. This CDR3 reads CASSLWANQPQHF. In DNA, the CDR3 is TGTGCCAGCAGCTTATGGGCAAATCAGCCCCAGCATTTT. The full variable domain, with the rest looked up from reference TRBV7-3 and TRBJ1-5, is GAGVSQTPSNKVTEKGKYVELRCDPISGHTALYWYRQSLGQGPEFLIYFQGTGAADDSGLPNDRFFAVRPEGSVSTLKIQRTERGDSAVYLCASSLWANQPQHFGDGTRLSIL.

The chain employs TRBV25-1 and TRBJ1-6; D is perhaps TRBD1 (5 bases). V shed 1 base and J shed 6 bases, with 13 bases lying between them. CDR1 and CDR2 from the germline V gene are MGHDK and SYGVNS. CDR3 length equals 16 residues. In DNA, the CDR3 is TGTGCCAGCAGTGAATTCCAGGGTTCGGGTAATTCACCCCTCCACTTT. Its translation: CASSEFQGSGNSPLHF.